Here is one T cell receptor beta chain with its context. The sample originates from a study of T cell changes during pregnancy in multiple sclerosis. Unmatched junction bases numbered 3, after V lost 5 bases and J lost 8 bases. CDR3 length: 12 residues. Germline loops: CDR1 SGHVS, CDR2 FNYEAQ. Method: immunoSEQ multiplex PCR; TCRdb's copy keeps in-frame clones and lacks some. The sample consists of fewer than 65,000 clones, over 85% of them appearing once. The material was peripheral blood, obtained in the first trimester of pregnancy. This TCR was recovered from a female donor in good health, enrolled as a control in a pregnancy study. The V and J genes are TRBV7-6 and TRBJ2-1, with 7 bases matching TRBD1. As DNA, the CDR3 is TGTGCCAGCAGCCGACAGGGTTATGAGCAGTTCTTC. Translating it yields CASSRQGYEQFF.